This is a list of T cell receptor beta chains from one sample in a study of beta chain features in type 1 diabetes. Generated by immunoSEQ multiplex PCR, the TCRdb table keeps only in-frame clones and is missing some. The sample carries about 240,000 clones, less than 35% recorded once. What was sequenced was central memory CD4+ T cells from blood. These receptors were collected from a man younger than 40 in good health. Both conserved end residues are trimmed from each CDR3. Fields, in order: J gene, CDR3 length, V gene, CDR3 protein.

j_call: TRBJ2-7; cdr3_length: 11; v_call: TRBV21-1; cdr3_aa: ARRREPTYEQY
j_call: TRBJ1-3; cdr3_length: 16; v_call: TRBV18; cdr3_aa: ASSPREVRQSSGNTIY
j_call: TRBJ2-5; cdr3_length: 13; v_call: TRBV7-2; cdr3_aa: ASSPRSSGTETQY
j_call: TRBJ2-3; cdr3_length: 15; v_call: TRBV27; cdr3_aa: ASSSLQGGTSTDTQY
j_call: TRBJ2-2; cdr3_length: 12; v_call: TRBV10-3; cdr3_aa: AISEGTNTGELF
j_call: TRBJ1-1; cdr3_length: 11; v_call: TRBV29-1; cdr3_aa: SVYFNSNTEAF
j_call: TRBJ1-6; cdr3_length: 12; v_call: TRBV6-1; cdr3_aa: ASRTGQGDSPLH
j_call: TRBJ2-2; cdr3_length: 15; v_call: TRBV5-1; cdr3_aa: ASSLARDRAVTGELF
j_call: TRBJ2-2; cdr3_length: 12; v_call: TRBV28; cdr3_aa: ASRGPGLSGELF
j_call: TRBJ2-2; cdr3_length: 13; v_call: TRBV30; cdr3_aa: AWSLGGANTGELF
j_call: TRBJ2-7; cdr3_length: 14; v_call: TRBV5-1; cdr3_aa: ASSFRRDIPSYEQY
j_call: TRBJ2-5; cdr3_length: 12; v_call: TRBV6-6; cdr3_aa: ASSYSGGGETQY
j_call: TRBJ2-2; cdr3_length: 11; v_call: TRBV7-2; cdr3_aa: ASSLGTLGELF
j_call: TRBJ2-2; cdr3_length: 14; v_call: TRBV7-6; cdr3_aa: ASSSTPGQGTGELF
j_call: TRBJ2-5; cdr3_length: 13; v_call: TRBV7-2; cdr3_aa: ASSLSLSGGETQY
j_call: TRBJ2-7; cdr3_length: 11; v_call: TRBV6-6; cdr3_aa: ASSSSPDPEQY
j_call: TRBJ2-2; cdr3_length: 12; v_call: TRBV30; cdr3_aa: AWSVRRSPGELF
j_call: TRBJ2-7; cdr3_length: 10; v_call: TRBV6-5; cdr3_aa: ASTADSYEQY
j_call: TRBJ2-5; cdr3_length: 12; v_call: TRBV6-5; cdr3_aa: ASSPTGMGETQY
j_call: TRBJ1-1; cdr3_length: 8; v_call: TRBV9; cdr3_aa: ARGPTEAF
j_call: TRBJ2-6; cdr3_length: 13; v_call: TRBV9; cdr3_aa: ASSGQGAGANVLT
j_call: TRBJ2-3; cdr3_length: 13; v_call: TRBV7-2; cdr3_aa: ASSVRGLRTDTQY
j_call: TRBJ2-5; cdr3_length: 12; v_call: TRBV29-1; cdr3_aa: RVVGGIMGETQY
j_call: TRBJ2-7; cdr3_length: 13; v_call: TRBV5-7; cdr3_aa: ASSLQAGVTYEQY
j_call: TRBJ2-3; cdr3_length: 10; v_call: TRBV11-2; cdr3_aa: ASSPSGDTQY
j_call: TRBJ2-3; cdr3_length: 12; v_call: TRBV11-2; cdr3_aa: ASSRQGGMDTQY
j_call: TRBJ2-3; cdr3_length: 9; v_call: TRBV20-1; cdr3_aa: SAAYPDTQY